This is a list of T cell receptor beta chains from one sample in a study of blood T cell repertoires in COVID-19. The data were produced by immunoSEQ multiplex PCR, yet TCRdb's version contains in-frame clones alone and is incomplete. The data hold 50,000 to 60,000 clones, with 85% to 90% observed a single time. The sample taken for sequencing was peripheral blood. The receptor set was obtained from a human donor in a cohort sampled during active COVID-19. CDR3s include the opening cysteine and the closing phenylalanine or tryptophan. The order of the fields is J gene, clone size, V gene, D gene, CDR3 protein, CDR3 DNA. A D gene is named only where the DNA matches it firmly. Some rows mark clone size as missing; the rest say once, few, many or name a class of expanded clone.

TRBJ2-3	NA	TRBV7-3	TRBD1	CASSHGTDPFIF	TGTGCCAGCAGCCACGGGACAGATCCTTTTATTTTT
TRBJ2-5	NA	TRBV30	NA	CAWSVNRDQETQYF	TGTGCCTGGAGTGTTAACCGGGATCAAGAGACCCAGTACTTC
TRBJ2-1	NA	TRBV7-9	TRBD2	CASSPRGVYNEQFF	TGTGCCAGCAGCCCCCGGGGGGTTTACAATGAGCAGTTCTTC
TRBJ1-3	NA	TRBV11-3	TRBD1	CASSLGGQFRDRETGNTIYF	TGTGCCAGCAGCTTGGGAGGACAATTCCGGGACAGGGAAACTGGAAACACCATATATTTT
TRBJ2-3	NA	TRBV5-1	TRBD2	CASSLGTSGVTDTQYF	TGCGCCAGCAGCTTGGGGACTAGCGGGGTCACAGATACGCAGTATTTT
TRBJ2-1	NA	TRBV2	NA	CASSETASSYNEQFF	TGTGCCAGCAGTGAAACAGCAAGCTCCTACAATGAGCAGTTCTTC
TRBJ2-7	NA	TRBV6-5	TRBD1	CASSQLGTGDYEQYF	TGTGCCAGCAGCCAACTCGGGACAGGGGACTACGAGCAGTACTTC
TRBJ2-1	NA	TRBV20-1	NA	CVRQTYNEQFF	TGCGTGCGACAGACCTACAATGAGCAGTTCTTC
TRBJ1-6	NA	TRBV28	TRBD1	CASSLWTGLGSPLHF	TGTGCCAGCAGTTTATGGACAGGGTTAGGGTCACCCCTCCACTTT
TRBJ2-2	NA	TRBV24-1	NA	CATSAGQSANTGELFF	TGTGCCACCAGCGCAGGACAGAGCGCGAACACCGGGGAGCTGTTTTTT
TRBJ2-1	NA	TRBV12-5	TRBD1	CASGLATGTGVHEQFF	TGTGCTAGTGGTTTGGCTACCGGGACAGGGGTGCATGAGCAGTTCTTC
TRBJ1-5	few	TRBV19	TRBD1	CASSPDRVGNQPQHF	TGTGCCAGTAGTCCGGACAGGGTTGGCAATCAGCCCCAGCATTTT
TRBJ2-6	NA	TRBV4-3	NA	CASSQDPGANVLTF	TGCGCCAGCAGCCAAGATCCAGGGGCCAACGTCCTGACTTTC
TRBJ1-2	NA	TRBV7-2	NA	CASSLEELNYGYTF	TGTGCCAGCAGCTTAGAGGAGTTAAACTATGGCTACACCTTC
TRBJ1-2	NA	TRBV27	TRBD1	CASRRDRGTYGYTF	TGTGCCAGCAGACGGGACAGGGGTACCTATGGCTACACCTTC
TRBJ2-5	NA	TRBV24-1	TRBD2	CATSDPVAGGPSVETQYF	TGTGCCACCAGTGATCCTGTAGCGGGAGGGCCCTCCGTAGAGACCCAGTACTTC
TRBJ2-3	NA	TRBV10-2	TRBD2	CASSMGLAGRADTQYF	TGCGCCAGCAGTATGGGACTAGCGGGGAGGGCAGATACGCAGTATTTT
TRBJ1-2	NA	TRBV6-2/TRBV6-3	TRBD1	CASSLRTGGNYGYTF	TGTGCCAGCAGTCTCCGGACAGGGGGGAACTATGGCTACACCTTC
TRBJ2-2	NA	TRBV10-1	NA	CASSERTDRNTGELFF	TGCGCCAGCAGTGAGCGTACCGACAGAAACACCGGGGAGCTGTTTTTT
TRBJ1-1	NA	TRBV4-3	NA	CASSLRVGGLTEAFF	TGCGCCAGCAGCCTTCGGGTGGGGGGGCTCACTGAAGCTTTCTTT
TRBJ2-5	NA	TRBV5-1	NA	CASSFNRGETQYF	TGCGCCAGCAGCTTCAACCGGGGGGAGACCCAGTACTTC
TRBJ1-4	NA	TRBV3-1/TRBV3-2	NA	CASSQGAGRGGREKLFF	TGTGCCAGCAGCCAGGGGGCCGGGAGGGGAGGACGTGAAAAACTGTTTTTT
TRBJ1-1	NA	TRBV6-1	NA	CASSERFGGTEAFF	TGTGCCAGCAGTGAAAGGTTCGGGGGAACTGAAGCTTTCTTT
TRBJ2-3	NA	TRBV6-1	TRBD1	CASSEALPRGPPDTQYF	TGTGCCAGCAGTGAAGCGCTTCCCAGGGGGCCACCAGATACGCAGTATTTT
TRBJ2-1	once	TRBV18	TRBD1	CASSLDRDRDYNEQFF	TGTGCCAGCTCCCTTGACCGGGACAGGGACTACAATGAGCAGTTCTTC
TRBJ2-7	NA	TRBV2	TRBD1	CASSSDRAYEQYF	TGTGCCAGCAGTTCGGACAGGGCGTACGAGCAGTACTTC
TRBJ1-1	NA	TRBV28	NA	CASSQVQGWTEAFF	TGTGCCAGCAGCCAAGTCCAGGGTTGGACTGAAGCTTTCTTT
TRBJ1-2	NA	TRBV24-1	NA	CATSETGRSDGYTF	TGTGCCACCAGTGAAACAGGGCGTTCGGATGGCTACACCTTC
TRBJ1-2	NA	TRBV2	TRBD1	CASSRQGIGGYTF	TGTGCCAGCAGTCGACAGGGAATAGGTGGCTACACCTTC
TRBJ2-1	NA	TRBV20-1	TRBD2	CSASLGLAAYNEQFF	TGCAGTGCTAGTCTTGGTCTAGCGGCGTACAATGAGCAGTTCTTC
TRBJ1-5	NA	TRBV19	TRBD1	CASRRQGYSNQPQHF	TGTGCCAGTAGGAGACAGGGCTATAGCAATCAGCCCCAGCATTTT
TRBJ1-3	NA	TRBV3-1/TRBV3-2	NA	CASSQELNSGNTIYF	TGTGCCAGCAGCCAAGAACTCAATTCTGGAAACACCATATATTTT
TRBJ1-2	NA	TRBV9	NA	CASSSTDYGYTF	TGTGCCAGCAGCTCGACAGACTATGGCTACACCTTC
TRBJ2-2	NA	TRBV5-1	NA	CASSYSGQSYGELFF	TGCGCCAGCAGCTATTCCGGACAGAGCTACGGGGAGCTGTTTTTT
TRBJ1-5	once	TRBV7-6	TRBD1	CASSPGQGRNQPQHF	TGTGCCAGCAGCCCGGGACAGGGACGCAATCAGCCCCAGCATTTT
TRBJ2-1	once	TRBV7-9	TRBD1	CASSTIPSGTGVNEQFF	TGTGCCAGCAGCACAATCCCCTCCGGGACAGGGGTCAATGAGCAGTTCTTC
TRBJ2-1	once	TRBV5-1	TRBD1	CASSSQGQVSYNEQFF	TGCGCCAGCAGCTCCCAGGGACAGGTCTCCTACAATGAGCAGTTCTTC
TRBJ2-2	NA	TRBV7-9	TRBD2	CASSYLTSGRSGELFF	TGTGCCAGCAGCTACTTGACTAGCGGGAGGTCCGGGGAGCTGTTTTTT
TRBJ1-2	NA	TRBV6-5	TRBD1	CASSMGQNYGYTF	TGTGCCAGCAGTATGGGACAGAACTATGGCTACACCTTC
TRBJ2-1	once	TRBV2	NA	CASSSSGSQGNEQFF	TGTGCCAGCAGTTCCTCCGGGTCCCAGGGCAATGAGCAGTTCTTC
TRBJ1-5	NA	TRBV7-2	NA	CASSLGSVGNQPQHF	TGTGCCAGCAGCTTAGGGTCGGTGGGCAATCAGCCCCAGCATTTT
TRBJ1-4	NA	TRBV5-1	TRBD1	CASSLTGVANEKLFF	TGCGCCAGCAGCTTGACAGGGGTGGCTAATGAAAAACTGTTTTTT
TRBJ2-1	NA	TRBV4-3	NA	CASSPQPQGSSYNEQFF	TGCGCCAGCAGCCCGCAACCACAGGGATCTTCCTACAATGAGCAGTTCTTC
TRBJ2-1	NA	TRBV19	TRBD2	CASSILAGPSYNEQFF	TGTGCCAGTAGTATCCTAGCGGGCCCCTCCTACAATGAGCAGTTCTTC
TRBJ1-2	NA	TRBV19	NA	CASSLGTPINYGYTF	TGTGCCAGTAGTCTCGGGACTCCTATTAACTATGGCTACACCTTC
TRBJ1-4	NA	TRBV6-5	NA	CASLPATATNEKLFF	TGTGCCAGCCTACCGGCAACAGCAACTAATGAAAAACTGTTTTTT
TRBJ2-1	NA	TRBV6-2/TRBV6-3	TRBD2	CASSYGASGTNEQFF	TGTGCCAGCAGTTACGGGGCTAGCGGGACTAATGAGCAGTTCTTC
TRBJ2-1	NA	TRBV5-5	TRBD1	CASSLGQGSYNEQFF	TGTGCCAGCAGCCTCGGACAGGGCTCCTACAATGAGCAGTTCTTC
TRBJ1-1	few	TRBV18	NA	CASKTTRGFMNTEAFF	TGTGCCAGCAAAACCACCCGGGGTTTCATGAACACTGAAGCTTTCTTT
TRBJ2-2	NA	TRBV19	TRBD1	CASSTETGVNTGELFF	TGTGCCAGTAGTACCGAGACAGGGGTAAACACCGGGGAGCTGTTTTTT
TRBJ1-5	NA	TRBV6-9	NA	CASSSVQGQPQHF	TGTGCCAGCAGTTCCGTACAGGGCCAGCCCCAGCATTTT
TRBJ2-3	NA	TRBV5-4	TRBD2	CASSTLAGDFPDTQYF	TGTGCCAGCAGCACACTAGCGGGAGATTTCCCAGATACGCAGTATTTT
TRBJ2-1	NA	TRBV6-5	TRBD1	CASRKLTGIDEQFF	TGTGCCAGCAGGAAGCTGACAGGGATCGATGAGCAGTTCTTC
TRBJ1-1	NA	TRBV7-2	TRBD1	CASSSRTGPTEAFF	TGTGCCAGCAGCTCGCGGACAGGGCCGACTGAAGCTTTCTTT
TRBJ1-3	NA	TRBV9	TRBD1	CASSASTGAGGNTIYF	TGTGCCAGCAGCGCCTCGACAGGGGCTGGCGGAAACACCATATATTTT
TRBJ2-3	NA	TRBV9	NA	CASSVSAGASTDTQYF	TGTGCCAGCAGCGTGTCTGCGGGGGCCTCCACAGATACGCAGTATTTT
TRBJ2-3	NA	TRBV5-1	NA	CASSPLEGSTDTQYF	TGCGCCAGCAGCCCTCTGGAGGGAAGCACAGATACGCAGTATTTT
TRBJ2-7	NA	TRBV5-8	TRBD1	CASRQKGASYEQYF	TGTGCCAGCAGACAAAAGGGGGCATCCTACGAGCAGTACTTC
TRBJ2-7	few	TRBV3-1/TRBV3-2	TRBD2	CASSRDLAGSRSEQYF	TGTGCCAGCAGCCGAGACCTAGCGGGGTCCCGCAGCGAGCAGTACTTC
TRBJ1-6	NA	TRBV28	NA	CASSLAGSPSPLHF	TGTGCCAGCAGTTTAGCGGGGTCCCCCTCACCCCTCCACTTT